Given below is one T cell receptor (beta chain) in context. Antigen: not known. TCRdb passed the 5' RACE reads through MiXCR, listing each CDR3 protein once. Of about 450,000 distinct CDR3 sequences in the sample, roughly a quarter were seen once. The data were obtained in a study of CD8 T cells in ankylosing spondylitis. Whole-study findings and limits: Several highly homologous variants made up a TCR beta motif, and this motif appeared characteristic of ankylosing spondylitis blood.

CDR3 size: 15 residues. The V and J ends lost 0 bases and 3 bases respectively, with 11 bases between them. What was sequenced was blood, either unsorted or a sorted T cell fraction (not recorded which). The genes are TRBV12-3 or TRBV12-4 and TRBJ2-5; D might be TRBD2 (5 bases). This sequence was found in a male donor with ankylosing spondylitis. The CDR3 region has the DNA TGTGCCAGCAGTTTAGCGGTGGGAGTAAAAGAGACCCAGTACTTC. This translates into CASSLAVGVKETQYF.